The 29 T cell receptor beta chains below were found in one sample sequenced in a study of beta chain features in type 1 diabetes. Expressed TCRB transcripts got sequenced, as all isolated RNA was reverse transcribed. Sequencing used immunoSEQ multiplex PCR; TCRdb keeps in-frame clones, though not all of them. The sample contains over 700,000 clones, 17% of which appear only once. Sequencing was performed on naive CD4+ T cells from blood. The receptors stem from a woman aged 18 to 35 in good health.

This clone was seen more than once but under ten times. The rearrangement joins TRBV7-2 to TRBJ1-1; TRBD1 might be the D (6 bases). The CDR3 has 15 amino acids. In germline, CDR1 is SGHTA, CDR2 FQGNSA. The ends were cut back, 0 bases at V and 5 bases at J, with 13 bases in the middle. The CDR3 protein is CASSLASLRGTEAFF. DNA for the CDR3: TGTGCCAGCAGCTTAGCCTCATTAAGGGGGACTGAAGCTTTCTTT.

The rearrangement uses TRBV18 and TRBJ1-2; 7 bases align to TRBD1. CDR3 length equals 14 residues. CDR1 is KGHSH, CDR2 LQKENI, per germline. J gave up 4 bases and V 1 base, and 3 bases lay outside the gene matches. CDR3 loop: CASSPRDSSYGYTF. In DNA form, the CDR3 reads TGTGCCAGCTCACCACGGGACAGTTCCTATGGCTACACCTTC.

This clone was detected a few times. The rearrangement uses TRBV5-6 and TRBJ2-1; D not certain. Trimming cost V 4 bases and J 4 bases, with 12 bases left between them. CDR1 SGHDT and CDR2 YYEEEE come from the germline V gene. The CDR3 has 14 amino acids. The CDR3 loop is CASSPVPTYNEQFF. In DNA form, the CDR3 reads TGTGCCAGCAGCCCCGTTCCTACGTACAATGAGCAGTTCTTC.

This clone showed up just a few times. Other nucleotide sequences in the sample specify the same CDR3. The gene calls are TRBV2 and TRBJ1-1, with D possibly TRBD1 on 5 matching bases. Trimming took 7 bases from V and 1 from J, leaving 10 bases between them. Germline CDR1 SNHLY, CDR2 FYNNEI. This CDR3 is 13 amino acids long. CDR3 DNA sequence: TGTGCCAGCACCCAGGACAAGAACACTGAAGCTTTCTTT. As protein: CASTQDKNTEAFF.

This rearrangement joins TRBV9 to TRBJ2-3; D gene ambiguous. Germline CDR1 SGDLS, CDR2 YYNGEE. The CDR3 spans 14 residues. The ends were cut back, 6 bases at V and 1 base at J, with 12 bases in the middle. In DNA form, the CDR3 reads TGTGCCAGCACCCTGAACGCGGGCACAGATACGCAGTATTTT. This encodes CASTLNAGTDTQYF.

This chain uses TRBV4-2 with TRBJ2-4; D remains unclear. V lost 8 bases to trimming and J lost 5 bases, with 16 bases between them. Germline lookup yields CDR1 LGHNA and CDR2 YNFKEQ. CDR3 length equals 14 residues. CDR3 in amino acids: CASQTGQPQNIQYF. CDR3 DNA: TGTGCCAGCCAAACGGGCCAACCCCAAAACATTCAGTACTTC.

This clone was counted between two and nine times. The V call is TRBV28, the J call TRBJ2-7; D may match TRBD1 or TRBD2 (6 bases each). Trimming left V 7 bases short and J 0 bases short, with 13 bases between. In germline, CDR1 is MDHEN, CDR2 SYDVKM. This CDR3 contains 14 residues. Written as DNA, the CDR3 is TGTGCCAGCATTACGGGGGCAAGCTCCTACGAGCAGTACTTC. This sequence encodes CASITGASSYEQYF. The full variable domain, in which reference TRBV28 and TRBJ2-7 provide the parts outside the CDR3, is DVKVTQSSRYLVKRTGEKVFLECVQDMDHENMFWYRQDPGLGLRLIYFSYDVKMKEKGDIPEGYSVSREKKERFSLILESASTNQTSMYLCASITGASSYEQYFGPGTRLTVT.

J is TRBJ1-2 and V is TRBV7-3; D unresolved. Per germline, CDR1 SGHTA and CDR2 FQGTGA. The CDR3 totals 15 residues. V lost 5 bases, J lost 3 bases, and 16 bases lay in between. This CDR3 reads CASSPRAASDYGYTF. CDR3 DNA sequence: TGTGCCAGCAGCCCCCGAGCGGCCTCGGACTATGGCTACACCTTC.

J is TRBJ2-1 and V is TRBV7-2; 14 bases agree with TRBD2. Per the germline V gene, CDR1 is SGHTA and CDR2 is FQGNSA. The V and J ends lost 1 base and 9 bases, in that order; junction bases with no gene match: 5. The CDR3 consists of 16 residues. The CDR3 spells CASSLGGLAGVGEQFF. Written as DNA, the CDR3 is TGTGCCAGCAGCTTAGGGGGACTAGCGGGAGTAGGTGAGCAGTTCTTC.

This clone occurred a few times. The chain has TRBV6-6 and TRBJ1-5; TRBD1 aligns across 7 bases. Trimming cost V 6 bases and J 7 bases; bases outside gene matches: 3. Germline CDR1 reads MNHNY; CDR2 reads SVGAGI (reference sequence). The length of the CDR3 is 12 residues. The CDR3 sequence is CASRTGRQPQHF. The CDR3 DNA reads as TGTGCCAGCAGGACAGGGCGACAGCCCCAGCATTTT.

The chain has TRBV4-3 and TRBJ2-7; 7 bases are a match to TRBD1. The germline V gene has CDR1 LGHNA and CDR2 YSLEER. This CDR3 region has 16 residues. V shed 0 bases and J 2 bases; nucleotides not matched to a gene: 7. The CDR3 DNA reads as TGCGCCAGCAGCCAAGAGTCGTCTACAGGGGCCTACGAGCAGTACTTC. Its protein is CASSQESSTGAYEQYF.

This clone has just a few counts. The CDR3 reads CATIPGLGKSSYNEQFF. As DNA, the CDR3 is TGTGCCACCATTCCGGGACTAGGGAAGAGCTCCTACAATGAGCAGTTCTTC. The J gene is TRBJ2-1, the V gene TRBV15; 8 nucleotides line up with TRBD2. Trimming took 7 bases from V and 0 from J; bases not matched to a gene: 11. CDR1 and CDR2 (germline): LNHNV, YYDKDF (reference sequence). This CDR3 spans 17 amino acids.

This clone was detected only a few times. This chain connects TRBV7-3 to TRBJ2-3; D may be TRBD1 (6 bases). Per germline, CDR1 SGHTA and CDR2 FQGTGA. The ends were cut back, 5 bases at V and 2 bases at J, with 14 bases in the middle. This CDR3 has 15 amino acids. CDR3 loop: CASSRTGQSTDTQYF. The CDR3 nucleotides are TGTGCCAGCAGCCGAACTGGACAGTCCACAGATACGCAGTATTTT.

This clone was counted between two and nine times. This chain uses TRBV9 with TRBJ1-2, with D hard to call. Trimming stripped 4 bases from V and 8 bases from J, with 18 bases between. CDR3 length: 14 amino acids. The V gene's germline CDR1 is SGDLS and CDR2 YYNGEE. The CDR3 protein is CASSPLDAGRGYTF. CDR3 coding DNA: TGTGCCAGCAGCCCCCTTGATGCCGGGCGAGGCTACACCTTC. The full variable domain, its missing parts supplied by reference TRBV9 and TRBJ1-2, is DSGVTQTPKHLITATGQRVTLRCSPRSGDLSVYWYQQSLDQGLQFLIQYYNGEERAKGNILERFSAQQFPDLHSELNLSSLELGDSALYFCASSPLDAGRGYTFGSGTRLTVV.

In its sample, this clone was seen a few times. This chain uses TRBV4-3 with TRBJ2-7; D is perhaps TRBD1 (5 bases). This CDR3 comprises 18 residues. Trimming left V 0 bases short and J 1 base short, with 19 bases between. In germline, CDR1 is LGHNA, CDR2 YSLEER. CDR3 residues: CASSQDYSPGLISYEQYF. CDR3 bases: TGCGCCAGCAGCCAAGATTATTCCCCAGGGCTAATTTCCTACGAGCAGTACTTC.

V gene TRBV15 combines with J gene TRBJ2-4; D remains ambiguous. Trimming removed 1 base from V and 6 bases from J, with 10 bases in between. From germline, CDR1 is LNHNV and CDR2 YYDKDF (reference sequence). The CDR3 sequence is 14 residues long. CDR3 sequence reads: CATSRGTLGNIQYF. The CDR3 nucleotides are TGTGCCACCAGCAGAGGGACCCTTGGAAACATTCAGTACTTC.

The chain has TRBV6-5 and TRBJ2-5; 10 bases match TRBD1. The CDR3 is 16 residues long. The trim removed 2 bases at V and 1 base at J, leaving 4 bases unmatched. Germline CDR1 reads MNHEY; CDR2 reads SVGAGI. CDR3 region: CASSYTGTGVQETQYF. DNA for the CDR3: TGTGCCAGCAGTTACACCGGGACAGGGGTCCAAGAGACCCAGTACTTC.

CDR3 nucleotides: TGTGCCATCAGTCAAGAGGACAGGGTTGGAGAGCAGTACTTC. Its translation is CAISQEDRVGEQYF. V usage is TRBV10-3 and J usage is TRBJ2-7, with 8 positions matching TRBD1. The germline V gene has CDR1 ENHRY and CDR2 SYGVKD. CDR3 length: 14 amino acids. The J segment lost 7 bases and the V segment lost 5 bases, leaving 10 bases of the junction unmatched.

This clone was observed a handful of times. The V and J genes are TRBV6-5 and TRBJ2-7; 9 bases line up with TRBD2. Looked up from germline, CDR1 is MNHEY and CDR2 is SVGAGI. CDR3 size: 16 residues. Trimming cost V 0 bases and J 0 bases; bases outside gene matches: 3. CDR3 sequence reads: CASSYSLAGSSYEQYF. CDR3 DNA sequence: TGTGCCAGCAGTTACTCGCTAGCGGGGAGCTCCTACGAGCAGTACTTC.

This clone was counted between two and nine times. V and J are TRBV6-5 and TRBJ2-2, with D tentatively TRBD2 (5 bases). The CDR3 loop spans 15 amino acids. V lost 5 bases, J lost 6 bases, and 16 bases lay in between. Germline loops: CDR1 MNHEY, CDR2 SVGAGI. The CDR3 sequence: CASSTPGIGSGELFF. The CDR3 DNA reads TGTGCCAGCAGTACCCCCGGGATAGGATCCGGGGAGCTGTTTTTT.

This clone was seen just once. The identical CDR3 is also encoded by other nucleotide sequences in the sample. The chain employs TRBV29-1 and TRBJ2-1; D gene ambiguous. The CDR3 sequence is 12 residues long. V was trimmed by 3 bases and J by 8 bases, leaving 11 bases between them. CDR1 and CDR2 from the germline V gene are SQVTM and ANQGSEA. The CDR3 loop is CSVDVTRYEQFF. The CDR3 DNA sequence: TGCAGCGTTGATGTAACCCGTTATGAGCAGTTCTTC.

This clone was counted between two and nine times. The rearrangement joins TRBV6-5 to TRBJ2-7; weak D call: TRBD2 (6 bases). Germline V gene sequence: CDR1 MNHEY, CDR2 SVGAGI. The length of the CDR3 is 16 residues. The V gene lost 2 bases and the J gene lost 3 bases, with 17 bases spanning the gap. The DNA of the CDR3 is TGTGCCAGCAGTTACACCTTCTATCGGGGGATCTACGAGCAGTACTTC. It yields the protein CASSYTFYRGIYEQYF.

This clone was seen more than once but under ten times. This chain joins TRBV7-9 and TRBJ2-3; TRBD1 agrees at 7 bases. Germline trimming cut 2 bases from V and 1 base from J; bases unmatched to any gene: 3. Germline V gene sequence: CDR1 SEHNR, CDR2 FQNEAQ (reference sequence). The CDR3 has 15 residues. The CDR3 DNA reads as TGTGCCAGCAGCTTACGAGACAGGGGCACAGATACGCAGTATTTT. It specifies CASSLRDRGTDTQYF.

Here the CDR3 DNA reads TGTGCTAGTGGTTTGGTTGAAGGAGGGACGCAGTATTTT. Its protein product is CASGLVEGGTQYF. V gene TRBV12-5 combines with J gene TRBJ2-3, with D perhaps TRBD2 (6 bases). The ends were cut back, 0 bases at V and 9 bases at J, with 10 bases in the middle. Germline-derived CDR1 and CDR2 are LGHNT and FRNRAP. This CDR3 contains 13 residues.

This clone was counted only a few times. The V and J genes are TRBV29-1 and TRBJ2-2; the D is unclear. The CDR3 runs to 14 residues. Between the trimmed V and J ends, which lost 3 bases and 1 base, there was a span of 9 bases. Germline V CDR1 and CDR2: SQVTM, ANQGSEA. The CDR3 sequence is CSVEVAVNTGELFF. CDR3 DNA sequence: TGCAGCGTTGAGGTGGCAGTGAACACCGGGGAGCTGTTTTTT.

This clone was seen more than once but under ten times. The chain recombines TRBV7-2 with TRBJ1-2, with 9 nucleotides matching TRBD1. With V trimmed by 8 bases and J by 4 bases, 5 bases remained unmatched. This CDR3 has 13 residues. Germline-derived CDR1 and CDR2 are SGHTA and FQGNSA. The CDR3 sequence: CASRGQGTYGYTF. The CDR3 DNA reads as TGTGCCAGCCGGGGACAGGGAACCTATGGCTACACCTTC. Using reference TRBV7-2 and TRBJ1-2 for the parts outside the CDR3, the full variable domain is GAGVSQSPSNKVTEKGKDVELRCDPISGHTALYWYRQSLGQGLEFLIYFQGNSAPDKSGLPSDRFSAERTGGSVSTLTIQRTQQEDSAVYLCASRGQGTYGYTFGSGTRLTVV.

The V call is TRBV4-3, the J call TRBJ2-1; either TRBD1 or TRBD2 may fit D (5 bases each). The CDR3 contains 15 residues. CDR1 and CDR2 (germline): LGHNA, YSLEER. The V and J ends lost 4 bases and 8 bases respectively, with 18 bases between them. The CDR3 spells CASSLGPNQRDEQFF. In nucleotides, the CDR3 is TGCGCCAGCAGCCTGGGACCAAATCAGCGCGATGAGCAGTTCTTC.

This chain joins TRBV5-4 and TRBJ2-1; TRBD2 might be the D (6 bases). The germline V gene has CDR1 SGHNT and CDR2 YYREEE (reference sequence). With 3 bases removed from V and 6 bases from J, the gap between germline ends came to 10 bases. The CDR3 is 13 amino acids. Here the CDR3 DNA reads TGTGCCAGCAGCTCGGACTACATCAATGAGCAGTTCTTC. Translated: CASSSDYINEQFF.

This clone was found a few times. CDR3: CASSLQGSGDGYTF. CDR3 bases: TGTGCCAGCAGCTTGCAGGGGAGTGGAGATGGCTACACCTTC. This chain uses TRBV7-2 with TRBJ1-2; weak D call: TRBD1 (6 bases). Germline V CDR1 and CDR2: SGHTA, FQGNSA. The CDR3 contains 14 residues. Trimming took off 3 bases at V and 6 bases at J, with 14 bases between the two ends.